This T cell receptor (beta chain) emerged from a study of OX40 agonist ivuxolimab in advanced cancers. Across the whole study: Three individuals attained partial responses, comprising one hepatocellular carcinoma case and two cutaneous melanoma cases.

The repertoire was sequenced with immunoSEQ multiplex PCR; TCRdb's copy has only in-frame clones and lacks some. The repertoire holds some 60,000 clones, 85% to 95% seen once, with approximately 19% in the top ten. The trim removed 3 bases at V and 4 bases at J, leaving 8 bases unmatched. The germline CDR1 and CDR2 sequences are KGHSH and LQKENI. CDR3 length equals 15 residues. This material consisted of CD4+ or CD8+ T cells sorted from blood, taken in a trial of the OX40 agonist ivuxolimab. The receptor was isolated from an adult with an advanced solid tumor such as melanoma, head and neck, liver or kidney cancer. The rearrangement links TRBV18 to TRBJ1-1, with 7 bases aligning to TRBD1. The CDR3 region is CASSPQGGASTEAFF. Here the CDR3 DNA reads TGTGCCAGCTCACCCCAGGGGGGCGCGAGCACTGAAGCTTTCTTT.